This TCR beta chain was recovered during a study of identical twins. CDR3 length equals 14 residues. The germline CDR1 and CDR2 sequences are KGHDR and SFDVKD. The V end lost 0 bases, the J end lost 2 bases, and 6 bases lay between the germline ends. The sample holds a few counts of this clonotype. A single record per CDR3 protein comes from TCRdb applying MiXCR to the 5' RACE reads. The data hold 1.5 million to 2 million distinct CDR3 sequences, with around 33% observed a single time. This chain connects TRBV24-1 to TRBJ2-5; D is uncertain. Sequenced input: cord blood. This TCR was sampled from a newborn girl in good health. DNA for the CDR3: TGTGCCACCAGTGATTTGACGGATCAAGAGACCCAGTACTTC. Amino acid sequence: CATSDLTDQETQYF.